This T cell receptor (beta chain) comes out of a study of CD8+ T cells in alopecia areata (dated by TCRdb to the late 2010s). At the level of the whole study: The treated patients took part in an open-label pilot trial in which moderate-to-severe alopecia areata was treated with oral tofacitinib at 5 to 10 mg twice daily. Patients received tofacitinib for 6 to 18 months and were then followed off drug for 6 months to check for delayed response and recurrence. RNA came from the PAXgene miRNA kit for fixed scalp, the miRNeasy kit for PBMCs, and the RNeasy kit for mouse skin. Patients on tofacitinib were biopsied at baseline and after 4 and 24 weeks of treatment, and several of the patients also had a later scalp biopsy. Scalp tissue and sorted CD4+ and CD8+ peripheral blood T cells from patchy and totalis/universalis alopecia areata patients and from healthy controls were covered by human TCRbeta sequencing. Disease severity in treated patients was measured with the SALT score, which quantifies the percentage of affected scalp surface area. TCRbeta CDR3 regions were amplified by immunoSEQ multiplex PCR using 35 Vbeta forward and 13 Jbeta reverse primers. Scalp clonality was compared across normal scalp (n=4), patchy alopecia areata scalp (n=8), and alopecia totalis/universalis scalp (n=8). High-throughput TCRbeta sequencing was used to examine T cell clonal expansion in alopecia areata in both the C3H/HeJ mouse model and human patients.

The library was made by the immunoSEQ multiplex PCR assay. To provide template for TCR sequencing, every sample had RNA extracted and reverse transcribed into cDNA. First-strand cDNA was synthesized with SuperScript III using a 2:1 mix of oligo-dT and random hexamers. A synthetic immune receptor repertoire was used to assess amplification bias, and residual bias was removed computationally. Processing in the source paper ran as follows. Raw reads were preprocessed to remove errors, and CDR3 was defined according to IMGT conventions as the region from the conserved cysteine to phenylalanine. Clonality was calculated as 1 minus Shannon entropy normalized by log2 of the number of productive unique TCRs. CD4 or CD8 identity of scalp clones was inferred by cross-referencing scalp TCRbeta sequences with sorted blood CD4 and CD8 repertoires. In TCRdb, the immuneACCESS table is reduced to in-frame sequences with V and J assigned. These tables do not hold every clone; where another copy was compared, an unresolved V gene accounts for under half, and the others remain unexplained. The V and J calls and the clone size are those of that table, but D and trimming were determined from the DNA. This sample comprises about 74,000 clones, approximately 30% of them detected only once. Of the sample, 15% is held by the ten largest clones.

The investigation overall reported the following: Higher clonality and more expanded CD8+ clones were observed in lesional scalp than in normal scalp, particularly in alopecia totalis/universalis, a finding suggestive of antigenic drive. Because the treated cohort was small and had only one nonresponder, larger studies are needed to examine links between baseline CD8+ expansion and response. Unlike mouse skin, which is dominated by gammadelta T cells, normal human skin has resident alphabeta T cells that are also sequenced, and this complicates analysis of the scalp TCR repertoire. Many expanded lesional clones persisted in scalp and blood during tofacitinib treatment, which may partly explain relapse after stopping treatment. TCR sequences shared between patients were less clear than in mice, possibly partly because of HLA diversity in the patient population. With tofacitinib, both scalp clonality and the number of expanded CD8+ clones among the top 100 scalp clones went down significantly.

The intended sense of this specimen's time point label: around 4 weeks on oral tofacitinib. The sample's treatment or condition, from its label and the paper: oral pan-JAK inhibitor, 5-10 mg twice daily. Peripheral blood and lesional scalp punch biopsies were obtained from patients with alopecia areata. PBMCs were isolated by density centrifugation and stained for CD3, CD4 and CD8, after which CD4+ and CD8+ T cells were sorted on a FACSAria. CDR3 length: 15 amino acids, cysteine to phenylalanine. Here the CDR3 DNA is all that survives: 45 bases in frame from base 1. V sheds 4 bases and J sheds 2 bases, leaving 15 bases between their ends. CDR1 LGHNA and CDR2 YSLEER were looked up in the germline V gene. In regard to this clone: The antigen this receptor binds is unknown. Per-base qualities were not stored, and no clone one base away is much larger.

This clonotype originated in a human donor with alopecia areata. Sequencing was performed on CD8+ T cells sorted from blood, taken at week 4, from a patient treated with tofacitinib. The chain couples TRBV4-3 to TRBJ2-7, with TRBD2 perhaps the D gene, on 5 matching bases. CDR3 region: CASSPSWRAPYEQYF. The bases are TGCGCCAGCAGCCCGTCCTGGCGGGCCCCCTACGAGCAGTACTTC.